The clone carrying this T cell receptor beta chain was seen repeatedly, ten times or more. Its cognate antigen is unknown. The observed sequence ends 3 residues before the CDR3 terminus, with the missing tail filled in from the germline J gene. Each donor provided roughly 5 to 8 ml of heparinized whole blood. The data derive from a study of T cell clonality in common variable immunodeficiency. This CDR3 region has 15 residues. Per the germline V gene, CDR1 is SGHRS and CDR2 is YFSETQ. V was shortened by 1 base and J by 2 bases, with 12 bases between the two germline ends. Study-level points and caveats: The cause of increased CVID clonality remains unclear without subpopulation sequencing. Compared with controls, CVID subjects had fewer shared TCRbeta clones. Common variable immunodeficiency TCR beta sequences reportedly had fewer deletions and N-nucleotide insertions.

The assay was immunoSEQ multiplex PCR, and TCRdb's table has in-frame clones only and misses some. The sample has around 9,200 clones, none seen only once. The sequenced sample was peripheral blood mononuclear cells. The clonotype originates from a human donor with common variable immunodeficiency. This sequence joins TRBV5-1 and TRBJ1-1, with D uncertain. The sequenced part of the CDR3 DNA is TGCGCCAGCAGCTTGTCTACAGCCTCAAACACTGAA. Its protein is CASSLSTASNTE. The CDR3 in full is CASSLSTASNTEAFF.